The TCR beta chain under discussion was sequenced for a study of blood T cell repertoires in COVID-19. Study context: Specimens from acute and convalescent COVID-19 originated in the United States, Italy and Spain. T cells, B-cell-depleted T cells, or PBMCs supplied cDNA or gDNA.

Per the original methods: By means of reference gene primer amplification, nucleated cell counts were estimated. The data were produced by immunoSEQ multiplex PCR, yet TCRdb's version contains in-frame clones alone and is incomplete. The V and J calls and clone size were taken over from that table, and D and trimming were inferred from the DNA. The profile covers tens of thousands of clones, with just over 90% appearing a single time and over 2% taken by the ten largest. The V and J ends lost 6 bases and 9 bases respectively, with 12 bases between them. Germline V gene sequence: CDR1 KGHSH, CDR2 LQKENI. CDR3 size: 12 residues.

This chain uses TRBV18 with TRBJ2-1; TRBD2 might be the D (5 bases). Sequencing was carried out using peripheral blood. The clonotype comes from a man in his fifties with active COVID-19. The CDR3 loop is CASSLIEGEQFF. The DNA for the CDR3 is TGTGCCAGCTCCCTCATAGAGGGTGAGCAGTTCTTC.